This T cell receptor (beta chain) emerged from a study of blood T cell repertoires in COVID-19. For the study at large: The United States, Italy and Spain were the sources of the acute and convalescent COVID-19 samples. The cDNA or gDNA used as material had been derived from T cells, B-cell-depleted T cells, or PBMCs.

This clone was seen just once. CDR1 is SEHNR, CDR2 FQNEAQ, per germline (reference sequence). CDR3 length: 13 amino acids. J was trimmed by 5 bases and V by 5 bases; bases with no gene match: 3. Per the study methods: Estimated nucleated cell counts came from reference gene primer amplification. Clones were read by immunoSEQ multiplex PCR, and TCRdb kept only the in-frame ones, dropping some. V and J calls and clone size are those listed in that table; D and trimming were worked out from the DNA. The table shows 200,000 or so clones, with 70% to 90% occurring only once. The receptor's source is a man aged 55-75 years with acute or convalescent COVID-19. This chain joins TRBV7-9 and TRBJ2-1; 7 bases map to TRBD1. Sequencing input: peripheral blood. CDR3 amino acids: CASSQGVHNEQFF. The CDR3 DNA reads TGTGCCAGCAGCCAGGGGGTGCACAATGAGCAGTTCTTC.